Following are 18 T cell receptor beta chains from one sample sequenced in a study of blood T cell repertoires in COVID-19 (dated by TCRdb to 2019 to 2021). The library was prepared using the immunoSEQ multiplex PCR assay. TCRdb re-hosts the immuneACCESS table, in-frame sequences only. Its copies lack some clones; in the studies checked, an unresolved V gene accounts for under half of them, and the cause for the rest is not known. This sample comprises roughly 230,000 clones, more than 65% of them detected only once. The ten largest clones take up about 3% of the sample. The sequenced sample was PBMCs or T cells enriched from blood (not recorded which). Receptors originate from a man aged 45-60 years who had recovered from COVID-19.

This chain uses TRBV7-9 with TRBJ1-2, with D perhaps matching TRBD1 (6 bases). Looked up from germline, CDR1 is SEHNR and CDR2 is FQNEAQ (reference sequence). V lost 5 bases to trimming and J lost 5 bases, with 12 bases between them. The CDR3 has 13 residues. CDR3 region: CASSQQGGYGYTF. As DNA, the CDR3 is TGTGCCAGCAGCCAACAGGGCGGGTATGGCTACACCTTC.

The chain recombines TRBV27 with TRBJ1-5, with 8 bases matching TRBD1. J lost 4 bases, V lost 6 bases, and 8 bases had no gene match. Looked up from germline, CDR1 is MNHEY and CDR2 is SMNVEV (reference sequence). This CDR3 spans 15 amino acids. CDR3 residues: CASRGRDRPNQPQHF. CDR3 sequence (DNA): TGTGCCAGCAGAGGCCGGGACAGGCCTAATCAGCCCCAGCATTTT.

The rearrangement uses TRBV7-6 and TRBJ2-7; 8 nucleotides align to TRBD2. V was pared by 2 bases and J by 3 bases, with 3 bases of the junction left unmatched. Germline lookup yields CDR1 SGHVS and CDR2 FNYEAQ. This CDR3 contains 14 residues. CDR3 sequence (DNA): TGTGCCAGCAGCTTACGGGGGGGCCACTACGAGCAGTACTTC. Protein product: CASSLRGGHYEQYF. The whole variable domain, remainder taken from reference TRBV7-6 and TRBJ2-7, is GAGVSQSPRYKVTKRGQDVALRCDPISGHVSLYWYRQALGQGPEFLTYFNYEAQQDKSGLPNDRFSAERPEGSISTLTIQRTEQRDSAMYRCASSLRGGHYEQYFGPGTRLTVT.

This clone was recorded only once. The rearrangement uses TRBV5-7 and TRBJ1-2; 7 bases match TRBD1. TRBV5-7 is sorted into the ORF group, with uncertain function. The ends lost 4 bases at V and 4 bases at J; junction bases unmatched: 13. This CDR3 contains 16 residues. The CDR3 DNA sequence: TGTGCCAGCAGCATCTCGACAGGGAACGTTGGCTATGGCTACACCTTC. The encoded protein is CASSISTGNVGYGYTF.

There are a few counts of this clone. V gene TRBV10-1 combines with J gene TRBJ2-2; D not resolved. Germline values: CDR1 WNHNN, CDR2 SYGVQD (reference sequence). The CDR3 extends over 14 amino acids. Trimming cost V 6 bases and J 2 bases, with 10 bases left between them. The CDR3 nucleotides are TGCGCCAGCAGGGAACAGTACAACACCGGGGAGCTGTTTTTT. Its translation: CASREQYNTGELFF.

V gene TRBV7-9 combines with J gene TRBJ1-4, with 9 positions matching TRBD1. V was pared by 4 bases and J by 7 bases, with 10 bases of the junction left unmatched. CDR3 length: 16 amino acids. The germline V gene encodes CDR1 SEHNR and CDR2 FQNEAQ (reference sequence). CDR3 amino acids: CASSSTTGGFGEKLFF. In nucleotides, the CDR3 is TGTGCCAGCAGCTCAACGACAGGGGGGTTTGGTGAAAAACTGTTTTTT.

V and J are TRBV4-1 and TRBJ2-2; no clear D. CDR1 and CDR2 from the germline V gene are MGHRA and YSYEKL. Deletions cut 1 base from V and 0 bases from J, with 12 bases between. The length of the CDR3 is 17 residues. The CDR3 here is CASSQGAGYANTGELFF. The DNA of the CDR3 is TGCGCCAGCAGCCAAGGGGCCGGATACGCGAACACCGGGGAGCTGTTTTTT.

This clone was counted a few times. This sequence joins TRBV6-5 and TRBJ2-5, with TRBD2 identical over 8 bases. V was pared by 6 bases and J by 6 bases, with 9 bases of the junction left unmatched. CDR3 length: 14 amino acids. Germline V lookup: CDR1 MNHEY, CDR2 SVGAGI. Here the CDR3 reads CASRVTGGPQTQYF. Here the CDR3 DNA reads TGTGCCAGCAGGGTGACGGGGGGGCCGCAGACCCAGTACTTC.

The chain uses TRBV18 and TRBJ1-4, with TRBD1 as a possible D gene (6 bases). CDR1 is KGHSH and CDR2 is LQKENI in the germline V gene. This CDR3 has 15 amino acids. V lost 2 bases and J 6 bases, leaving 13 bases between the germline ends. The CDR3 protein is CASSPYRVRDEKLFF. The CDR3 coding sequence is TGTGCCAGCTCACCATACAGGGTGAGGGATGAAAAACTGTTTTTT.

This rearrangement joins TRBV2 to TRBJ2-1; D is undetermined. The CDR3 length is 14 residues. Trimming removed 0 bases at V and 6 bases at J, with 9 bases between. Germline CDR1 reads SNHLY; CDR2 reads FYNNEI. The CDR3: CASSEALRSNEQFF. CDR3 sequence (DNA): TGTGCCAGCAGTGAAGCGCTTCGGTCCAATGAGCAGTTCTTC. The full variable domain, with the rest looked up from reference TRBV2 and TRBJ2-1, is EPEVTQTPSHQVTQMGQEVILRCVPISNHLYFYWYRQILGQKVEFLVSFYNNEISEKSEIFDDQFSVERPDGSNFTLKIRSTKLEDSAMYFCASSEALRSNEQFFGPGTRLTVL.

The V call is TRBV7-2, the J call TRBJ2-5; TRBD2 aligns across 9 bases. Trimming removed 2 bases from V and 1 base from J; junction bases left unmatched: 5. The CDR3 covers 16 residues. Germline assignment: CDR1 SGHTA and CDR2 FQGNSA. The CDR3 region is CASSLSASGVQETQYF. The CDR3 bases are TGTGCCAGCAGCTTATCGGCTAGCGGGGTCCAAGAGACCCAGTACTTC.

The chain is built from TRBV11-3 and TRBJ2-7; 10 bases are a match to TRBD1. The CDR3 loop spans 15 amino acids. V shed 5 bases and J 2 bases; nucleotides not matched to a gene: 6. CDR1 is SGHNT and CDR2 is YENEEA in the germline V gene. CDR3 sequence: CASSQRDRGPYEQYF. The CDR3 region has the DNA TGTGCCAGCAGCCAAAGGGACAGGGGACCCTACGAGCAGTACTTC.

V usage is TRBV5-5 and J usage is TRBJ1-5, with D tentatively TRBD1 (6 bases). Trimming took off 4 bases at V and 1 base at J, with 18 bases between the two ends. The CDR3 loop spans 17 amino acids. Germline assignment: CDR1 SGHKS and CDR2 YYEKEE (reference sequence). The DNA of the CDR3 is TGTGCCAGCAGCCCCGTCTCGAGTCAGGGGAGCAATCAGCCCCAGCATTTT. Translated: CASSPVSSQGSNQPQHF.

V is TRBV7-2 and J is TRBJ2-5; 11 nucleotides agree with TRBD2. This CDR3 comprises 15 residues. V was clipped by 0 bases and J by 4 bases; unmatched bases: 1. Germline V lookup: CDR1 SGHTA, CDR2 FQGNSA. CDR3 DNA sequence: TGTGCCAGCAGCTTAGCCGGACTAGCGGGAGAGACCCAGTACTTC. Amino acids: CASSLAGLAGETQYF.

The V and J genes are TRBV7-6 and TRBJ2-7; 7 bases align to TRBD1. The trim removed 5 bases at V and 4 bases at J, leaving 8 bases unmatched. The CDR3 extends over 14 amino acids. CDR1 and CDR2 (germline): SGHVS, FNYEAQ. Written as DNA, the CDR3 is TGTGCCAGCAGCGCCATGGGGGACAGATACGAGCAGTACTTC. This codes for CASSAMGDRYEQYF.

The genes are TRBV18 and TRBJ1-1; TRBD1 is a possible D gene (5 bases). CDR3 length: 14 residues. Trimming left V 5 bases short and J 4 bases short, with 14 bases between. The V gene's germline CDR1 is KGHSH and CDR2 LQKENI. DNA of the CDR3: TGTGCCAGCTCATATAGTTCGGGGGGCACTGAAGCTTTCTTT. Protein: CASSYSSGGTEAFF. The full variable domain, rest sourced from reference TRBV18 and TRBJ1-1, is NAGVMQNPRHLVRRRGQEARLRCSPMKGHSHVYWYRQLPEEGLKFMVYLQKENIIDESGMPKERFSAEFPKEGPSILRIQQVVRGDSAAYFCASSYSSGGTEAFFGQGTRLTVV.

The genes are TRBV7-2 and TRBJ2-7, with no clear D. The CDR3 runs to 11 residues. Germline values: CDR1 SGHTA, CDR2 FQGNSA. V was shortened by 5 bases and J by 5 bases, with 7 bases between the two germline ends. This CDR3 is CASSPLHEQYF. CDR3 nucleotide sequence: TGTGCCAGCAGCCCCCTCCACGAGCAGTACTTC.

V and J are TRBV5-1 and TRBJ2-1; 13 bases agree with TRBD2. The germline gives CDR1 SGHRS, CDR2 YFSETQ. Germline trimming cut 0 bases from V and 9 bases from J; bases unmatched to any gene: 3. The CDR3 covers 15 residues. DNA of the CDR3: TGCGCCAGCAGCTTGGAGACTAGCGGGGGGAGTGAGCAGTTCTTC. It encodes CASSLETSGGSEQFF.